Below are 29 T cell receptor beta chains sequenced from a single sample in a study of blood T cell repertoires in COVID-19. The repertoire was sequenced with immunoSEQ multiplex PCR; TCRdb's copy has only in-frame clones and lacks some. The repertoire includes some 450,000 clones, around 90% of them detected once, and 0.75% to 0.85% sits in the top ten. The sequencing input was peripheral blood. The receptors here all came from a man aged 18-30 years with COVID-19, enrolled during active disease.

The table lists this clone with a count of one. The chain carries TRBV5-4 and TRBJ2-7; D is unresolved. V lost 4 bases and J 5 bases, leaving 7 bases between the germline ends. The CDR3 sequence is 11 residues long. Per germline, CDR1 SGHNT and CDR2 YYREEE (reference sequence). CDR3: CASSGQDEQYF. For the CDR3, the DNA is TGTGCCAGCAGCGGGCAGGACGAGCAGTACTTC.

The rearrangement uses TRBV14 and TRBJ2-4; 7 bases fit TRBD1. Germline loops: CDR1 SGHDN, CDR2 FVKESK. The CDR3 sequence is 14 residues long. Trimming cost V 1 base and J 9 bases; bases outside gene matches: 6. This CDR3 reads CASSQVQGSGIQYF. The DNA for the CDR3 is TGTGCCAGCAGCCAAGTACAGGGGTCGGGCATTCAGTACTTC.

The V and J genes are TRBV6-6 and TRBJ2-3; maybe TRBD2 (5 bases). The V gene's germline CDR1 is MNHNY and CDR2 SVGAGI (reference sequence). V was cut by 7 bases and J by 4 bases, with 12 bases left in between. The CDR3 consists of 13 residues. The CDR3 DNA reads as TGTGCCAGCAATCCGGGGTTCCCAGATACGCAGTATTTT. Its translation is CASNPGFPDTQYF.

The J gene is TRBJ2-1, the V gene TRBV4-1; no reliable D call. The CDR3 has 14 amino acids. Germline values: CDR1 MGHRA, CDR2 YSYEKL. Trimming took 2 bases from V and 6 from J, leaving 11 bases between them. The CDR3 is CASSQSLRGNEQFF. The CDR3 DNA is TGCGCCAGCAGCCAATCCCTACGTGGCAATGAGCAGTTCTTC.

This clone was detected once. V usage is TRBV11-3 and J usage is TRBJ2-1; D is perhaps TRBD2 (5 bases). The V gene lost 2 bases and the J gene lost 2 bases, with 10 bases spanning the gap. The germline CDR1 and CDR2 sequences are SGHNT and YENEEA. The CDR3 is 15 residues long. CDR3 DNA: TGTGCCAGCAGCTTAACGATAGCGCCCTACAATGAGCAGTTCTTC. This codes for CASSLTIAPYNEQFF. Full variable domain (missing parts from reference TRBV11-3 and TRBJ2-1): EAGVVQSPRYKIIEKKQPVAFWCNPISGHNTLYWYLQNLGQGPELLIRYENEEAVDDSQLPKDRFSAERLKGVDSTLKIQPAELGDSAVYLCASSLTIAPYNEQFFGPGTRLTVL.

The genes are TRBV2 and TRBJ2-5, with 7 bases lining up with TRBD2. J gave up 5 bases and V 9 bases, and 12 bases lay outside the gene matches. The germline V gene has CDR1 SNHLY and CDR2 FYNNEI. The CDR3 covers 14 residues. This chain's CDR3 is CASKRGGSRETQYF. CDR3 nucleotide sequence: TGTGCCAGTAAGCGGGGCGGCAGTCGGGAGACCCAGTACTTC.

This chain joins TRBV21-1 and TRBJ2-1; TRBD2 is taken as the D call from the table, unchecked against the DNA. TRBV21-1 constitutes a pseudogene. The CDR3 runs 18 residues. The CDR3 DNA sequence: TGTGCCGCCAGGATAATAGCTTGTAGGGGGGGCCCGGCCAATGAGCAGTTCTTC. Its translation: CAARIIACRGGPANEQFF.

This clone was seen just once. The chain links TRBV5-1 to TRBJ1-1; 11 bases are a match to TRBD1. The V segment lost 2 bases and the J segment 4 bases; nucleotides outside the gene matches: 1. CDR1 and CDR2 from the germline V gene are SGHRS and YFSETQ. The CDR3 has 14 amino acids. CDR3 in amino acids: CASSLGTGGTEAFF. The DNA for the CDR3 is TGCGCCAGCAGCTTAGGGACAGGGGGCACTGAAGCTTTCTTT.

The rearrangement uses TRBV4-1 and TRBJ2-5, with 7 bases aligning to TRBD1. This CDR3 contains 14 residues. CDR1 is MGHRA, CDR2 YSYEKL, per germline. V dropped 3 bases and J dropped 2; count of bases not matched to a gene: 3. The CDR3 here is CASSQTGIQETQYF. The CDR3 bases are TGCGCCAGCAGCCAGACAGGGATTCAAGAGACCCAGTACTTC.

The count of this clone is one. V and J are TRBV7-2 and TRBJ2-3; TRBD1 might be the D (5 bases). The length of the CDR3 is 17 residues. Germline V gene sequence: CDR1 SGHTA, CDR2 FQGNSA. V lost 5 bases, J lost 4 bases, and 22 bases lay in between. The CDR3 sequence is CASSPRVSVALSDTQYF. The CDR3 nucleotides read TGTGCCAGCAGCCCCAGGGTTTCCGTGGCTTTGTCAGATACGCAGTATTTT.

The V and J genes are TRBV6-6 and TRBJ2-7; 9 bases match TRBD1. This CDR3 comprises 16 residues. Germline V gene sequence: CDR1 MNHNY, CDR2 SVGAGI (reference sequence). The V gene end was trimmed by 0 bases and the J gene end by 3 bases; junction bases not matched to a gene: 6. CDR3 amino acids: CASSYSFVDRGYEQYF. CDR3 DNA: TGTGCCAGCAGTTACTCGTTCGTGGACAGGGGCTACGAGCAGTACTTC.

The chain couples TRBV24-1 to TRBJ2-7; unclear D gene. V lost 1 base to trimming and J lost 7 bases, with 10 bases between them. CDR3 size: 13 residues. Germline V CDR1 and CDR2: KGHDR, SFDVKD. CDR3 sequence: CATSDLSSREQYF. The CDR3 region has the DNA TGTGCCACCAGTGATTTATCATCGCGGGAGCAGTACTTC.

This chain links TRBV3-1 (or the pseudogene TRBV3-2) with TRBJ2-1; a weak D match, TRBD2 (6 bases). This CDR3 contains 14 residues. Trimming took 1 base from V and 8 from J, leaving 12 bases between them. Germline CDR1 LGHDT, CDR2 YNNKEL (reference sequence). In DNA form, the CDR3 reads TGTGCCAGCAGCCAAGTCACTAGCTCGGATGAGCAGTTCTTC. It yields the protein CASSQVTSSDEQFF.

V and J are TRBV11-3 and TRBJ2-1; TRBD2 matches at 8 bases. The J segment lost 2 bases and the V segment lost 3 bases, leaving 3 bases of the junction unmatched. Germline V CDR1 and CDR2: SGHNT, YENEEA. There are 15 residues in the CDR3. The CDR3 reads CASSLASGPYNEQFF. The CDR3 DNA is TGTGCCAGCAGCTTGGCTAGCGGGCCCTACAATGAGCAGTTCTTC. The whole variable domain, filled in from reference TRBV11-3 and TRBJ2-1, reads EAGVVQSPRYKIIEKKQPVAFWCNPISGHNTLYWYLQNLGQGPELLIRYENEEAVDDSQLPKDRFSAERLKGVDSTLKIQPAELGDSAVYLCASSLASGPYNEQFFGPGTRLTVL.

This chain joins TRBV10-3 and TRBJ2-7, with D unresolved. The CDR3 sequence is 11 residues long. V lost 8 bases to trimming and J lost 1 base, with 6 bases between them. CDR1 is ENHRY, CDR2 SYGVKD, per germline. Here the CDR3 reads CAIGRSYEQYF. The CDR3 DNA reads as TGTGCCATCGGCAGGTCCTACGAGCAGTACTTC.

J is TRBJ1-1 and V is TRBV5-1, with TRBD1 matching 7 bases. Germline-derived CDR1 and CDR2 are SGHRS and YFSETQ. This CDR3 is 14 amino acids long. J was trimmed by 10 bases and V by 4 bases; bases with no gene match: 13. In nucleotides, the CDR3 is TGCGCCAGCAGCGTGACAGGGACCGGTCTTGGAGCTTTCTTT. Translating it yields CASSVTGTGLGAFF.

The chain carries TRBV2 and TRBJ1-2; maybe TRBD1 (6 bases). V lost 7 bases to trimming and J lost 4 bases, with 16 bases between them. The CDR3 is made up of 14 amino acids. Per the germline V gene, CDR1 is SNHLY and CDR2 is FYNNEI. The CDR3 is CASTPDRGGYGYTF. CDR3 sequence (DNA): TGTGCCAGCACCCCGGATAGGGGGGGCTATGGCTACACCTTC.

The chain is built from TRBV2 and TRBJ2-1, with D possibly matching TRBD2 (6 bases). Trimming pared 2 bases from V and 0 bases from J, leaving 14 bases between. The CDR3 extends over 17 amino acids. From germline, CDR1 is SNHLY and CDR2 FYNNEI. The CDR3: CASSETSLASSYNEQFF. The DNA for the CDR3 is TGTGCCAGCAGTGAAACCAGCCTAGCGAGCTCCTACAATGAGCAGTTCTTC.

The V gene is TRBV29-1, the J gene TRBJ2-2; the match to TRBD1 covers 10 bases. The CDR3 consists of 14 residues. Trimming cost V 7 bases and J 0 bases; bases outside gene matches: 2. Germline V CDR1 and CDR2: SQVTM, ANQGSEA. CDR3 protein: CSAGTGANTGELFF. The CDR3 DNA reads as TGCAGCGCCGGGACAGGGGCGAACACCGGGGAGCTGTTTTTT.

V and J are TRBV24-1 and TRBJ2-3, with 15 bases fitting TRBD2. This CDR3 has 17 amino acids. V lost 5 bases to trimming and J lost 6 bases; unmatched junction nucleotides: 8. CDR1 is KGHDR, CDR2 SFDVKD, per germline. The CDR3 reads CATSVNGLAGGDDTQYF. CDR3 nucleotides: TGTGCCACCAGTGTTAATGGACTAGCGGGGGGGGACGATACGCAGTATTTT.

This rearrangement joins TRBV7-9 to TRBJ2-7; D unclear. The CDR3 runs 16 residues. V was shortened by 5 bases and J by 0 bases, with 17 bases between the two germline ends. Germline V CDR1 and CDR2: SEHNR, FQNEAQ (reference sequence). CDR3 amino acids: CASSLDGYLYSYEQYF. The CDR3 nucleotides read TGTGCCAGCAGCCTAGACGGGTATTTATACTCCTACGAGCAGTACTTC.

The chain uses TRBV7-2 and TRBJ2-1; D is perhaps TRBD1 (5 bases). The CDR3 extends over 13 amino acids. V lost 3 bases and J lost 4, with 7 bases in between. Germline V gives CDR1 SGHTA, CDR2 FQGNSA. In DNA, the CDR3 is TGTGCCAGCAGCTTGACAGATTACAATGAGCAGTTCTTC. It encodes CASSLTDYNEQFF.

The chain recombines TRBV11-2 with TRBJ2-1, with 12 bases matching TRBD2. V shed 6 bases and J 0 bases; nucleotides not matched to a gene: 9. This CDR3 is 18 amino acids long. In germline, CDR1 is SGHAT, CDR2 FQNNGV. The CDR3 reads CASSRRLAGVVSYNEQFF. CDR3 in DNA: TGTGCCAGCAGTAGGAGACTAGCGGGGGTGGTCTCCTACAATGAGCAGTTCTTC.

This chain connects TRBV6-5 to TRBJ2-3; 13 bases are shared with TRBD2. CDR3 length: 15 amino acids. The V and J ends lost 6 bases and 5 bases, in that order; junction bases with no gene match: 5. Germline CDR1 reads MNHEY; CDR2 reads SVGAGI. The CDR3 protein is CASRRLAGGGDTQYF. CDR3 in DNA: TGTGCCAGCAGAAGACTAGCGGGGGGCGGAGATACGCAGTATTTT.

The chain couples TRBV6-1 to TRBJ2-7, with 7 bases identical to TRBD2. Per germline, CDR1 MNHNS and CDR2 SASEGT. With 0 bases clipped from V and 1 base from J, the junction kept 6 bases outside the gene matches. This CDR3 spans 16 amino acids. The DNA of the CDR3 is TGTGCCAGCAGTGAAGCGTCTAGCGGTCGGTCCTACGAGCAGTACTTC. Protein product: CASSEASSGRSYEQYF.

The chain links TRBV30 to TRBJ2-3, with 11 bases identical to TRBD2. The CDR3 length is 18 residues. V lost 4 bases, J lost 1 base, and 13 bases stayed unmatched. Germline-derived CDR1 and CDR2 are GTSNPN and SVGIG (reference sequence). The CDR3 spells CAWTLDSGRAEGTDTQYF. The CDR3 DNA reads TGTGCCTGGACCCTTGATAGCGGGAGGGCCGAAGGCACAGATACGCAGTATTTT.

The V gene is TRBV7-9, the J gene TRBJ1-1; D ambiguous. Trimming took 2 bases from V and 3 from J, leaving 4 bases between them. Germline V gene sequence: CDR1 SEHNR, CDR2 FQNEAQ (reference sequence). The CDR3 loop spans 12 amino acids. CDR3 sequence: CASSLRDTEAFF. DNA of the CDR3: TGTGCCAGCAGCTTAAGAGACACTGAAGCTTTCTTT.

This clone was counted once. The chain has TRBV9 and TRBJ2-7; 9 nucleotides line up with TRBD2. CDR3 length: 16 residues. Per the germline V gene, CDR1 is SGDLS and CDR2 is YYNGEE. V dropped 2 bases and J dropped 4; count of bases not matched to a gene: 10. CDR3 bases: TGTGCCAGCAGCGTGAGGGCGACTAGCGGAGCTTACGAGCAGTACTTC. Its protein is CASSVRATSGAYEQYF.

This clone has only one observation. The chain is built from TRBV3-1 (or the pseudogene TRBV3-2) and TRBJ1-1, with 7 bases that match TRBD1. The V gene's germline CDR1 is LGHDT and CDR2 YNNKEL (reference sequence). This CDR3 has 14 amino acids. Losses at the gene ends were 0 bases for V and 3 bases for J; bases not matched to a gene: 1. DNA for the CDR3: TGTGCCAGCAGCCAAGACAGGGGGTACACTGAAGCTTTCTTT. The encoded protein is CASSQDRGYTEAFF.